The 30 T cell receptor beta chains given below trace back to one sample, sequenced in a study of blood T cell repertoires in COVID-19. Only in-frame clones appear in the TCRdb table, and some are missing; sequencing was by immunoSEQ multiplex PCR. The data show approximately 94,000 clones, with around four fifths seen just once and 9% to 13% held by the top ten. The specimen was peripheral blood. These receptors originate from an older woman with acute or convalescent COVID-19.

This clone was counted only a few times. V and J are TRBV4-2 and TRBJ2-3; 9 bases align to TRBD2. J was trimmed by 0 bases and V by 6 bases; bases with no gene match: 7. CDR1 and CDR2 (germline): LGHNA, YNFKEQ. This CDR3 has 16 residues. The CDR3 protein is CASRLAGLQSTDTQYF. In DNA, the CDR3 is TGTGCCAGCAGACTAGCGGGCCTACAAAGCACAGATACGCAGTATTTT.

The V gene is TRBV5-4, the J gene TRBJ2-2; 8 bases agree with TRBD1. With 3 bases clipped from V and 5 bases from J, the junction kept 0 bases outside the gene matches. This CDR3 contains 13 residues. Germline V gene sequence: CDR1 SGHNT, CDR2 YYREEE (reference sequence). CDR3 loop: CASSWDRTGELFF. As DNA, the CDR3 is TGTGCCAGCAGCTGGGACAGGACCGGGGAGCTGTTTTTT.

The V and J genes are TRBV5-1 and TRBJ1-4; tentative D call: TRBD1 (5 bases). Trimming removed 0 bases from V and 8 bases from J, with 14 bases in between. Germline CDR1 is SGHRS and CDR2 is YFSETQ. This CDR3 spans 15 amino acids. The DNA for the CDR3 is TGCGCCAGCAGCTTGGCGGTCAGGGCAGACGAAAAACTGTTTTTT. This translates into CASSLAVRADEKLFF.

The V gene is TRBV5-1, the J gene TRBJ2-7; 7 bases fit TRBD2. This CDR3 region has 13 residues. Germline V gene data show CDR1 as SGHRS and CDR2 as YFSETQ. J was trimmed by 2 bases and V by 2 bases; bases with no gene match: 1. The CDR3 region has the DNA TGCGCCAGCAGCTTCGGGACTACCTACGAGCAGTACTTC. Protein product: CASSFGTTYEQYF.

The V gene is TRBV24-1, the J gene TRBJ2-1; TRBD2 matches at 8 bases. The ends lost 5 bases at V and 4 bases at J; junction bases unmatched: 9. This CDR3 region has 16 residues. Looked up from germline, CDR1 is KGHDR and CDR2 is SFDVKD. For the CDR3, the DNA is TGTGCCACCAGTGGGCCGTCGGGGGGGGGATACAATGAGCAGTTCTTC. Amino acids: CATSGPSGGGYNEQFF.

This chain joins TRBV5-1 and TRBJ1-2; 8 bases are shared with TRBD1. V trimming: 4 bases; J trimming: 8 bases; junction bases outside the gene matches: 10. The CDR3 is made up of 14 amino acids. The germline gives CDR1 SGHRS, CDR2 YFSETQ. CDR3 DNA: TGCGCCAGCAGCCGAAGTGACAGGGGAAGCGGCTACACCTTC. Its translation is CASSRSDRGSGYTF.

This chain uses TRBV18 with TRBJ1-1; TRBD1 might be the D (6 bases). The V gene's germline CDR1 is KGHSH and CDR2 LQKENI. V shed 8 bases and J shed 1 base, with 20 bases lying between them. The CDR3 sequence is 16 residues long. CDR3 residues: CASRQVAGGGNTEAFF. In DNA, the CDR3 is TGTGCCAGCCGCCAAGTTGCGGGAGGGGGGAACACTGAAGCTTTCTTT.

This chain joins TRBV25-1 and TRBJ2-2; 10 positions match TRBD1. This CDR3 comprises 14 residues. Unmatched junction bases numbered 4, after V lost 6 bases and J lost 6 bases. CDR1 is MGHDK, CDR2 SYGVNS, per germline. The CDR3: CASRGQGGAGELFF. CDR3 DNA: TGTGCCAGCAGAGGACAGGGGGGGGCCGGGGAGCTGTTTTTT.

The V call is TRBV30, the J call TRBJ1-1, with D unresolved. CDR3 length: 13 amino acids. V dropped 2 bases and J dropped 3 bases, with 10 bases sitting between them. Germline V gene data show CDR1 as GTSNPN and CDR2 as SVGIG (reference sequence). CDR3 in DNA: TGTGCCTGGAGTCGGGTTTTGGACACTGAAGCTTTCTTT. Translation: CAWSRVLDTEAFF.

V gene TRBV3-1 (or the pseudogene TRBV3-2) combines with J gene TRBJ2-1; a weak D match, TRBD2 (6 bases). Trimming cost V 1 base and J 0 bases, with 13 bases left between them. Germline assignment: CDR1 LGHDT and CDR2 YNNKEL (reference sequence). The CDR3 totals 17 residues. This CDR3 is CASSQGLVGSSYNEQFF. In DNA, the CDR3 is TGTGCCAGCAGCCAAGGTCTAGTCGGGAGCTCCTACAATGAGCAGTTCTTC.

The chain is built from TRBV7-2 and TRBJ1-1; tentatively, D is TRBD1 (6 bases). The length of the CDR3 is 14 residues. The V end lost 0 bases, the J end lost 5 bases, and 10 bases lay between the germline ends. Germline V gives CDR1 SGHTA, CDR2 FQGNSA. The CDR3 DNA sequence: TGTGCCAGCAGCTTAGCGGCAGGGGAAACTGAAGCTTTCTTT. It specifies CASSLAAGETEAFF.

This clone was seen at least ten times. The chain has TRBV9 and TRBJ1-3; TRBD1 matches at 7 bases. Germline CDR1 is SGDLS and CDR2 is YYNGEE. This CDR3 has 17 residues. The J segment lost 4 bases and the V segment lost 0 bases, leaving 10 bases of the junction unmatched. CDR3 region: CASSVERVRGSGNTIYF. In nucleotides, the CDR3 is TGTGCCAGCAGCGTAGAGAGAGTCAGGGGGTCGGGAAACACCATATATTTT. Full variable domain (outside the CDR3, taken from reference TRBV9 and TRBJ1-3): DSGVTQTPKHLITATGQRVTLRCSPRSGDLSVYWYQQSLDQGLQFLIQYYNGEERAKGNILERFSAQQFPDLHSELNLSSLELGDSALYFCASSVERVRGSGNTIYFGEGSWLTVV.

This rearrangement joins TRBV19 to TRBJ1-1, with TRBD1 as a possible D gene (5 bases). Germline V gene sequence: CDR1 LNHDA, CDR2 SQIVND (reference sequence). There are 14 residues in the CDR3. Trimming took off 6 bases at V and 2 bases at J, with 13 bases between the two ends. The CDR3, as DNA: TGTGCCAGTAGCCGGGGACTGACAAACACTGAAGCTTTCTTT. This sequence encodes CASSRGLTNTEAFF. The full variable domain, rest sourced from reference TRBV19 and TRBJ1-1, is DGGITQSPKYLFRKEGQNVTLSCEQNLNHDAMYWYRQDPGQGLRLIYYSQIVNDFQKGDIAEGYSVSREKKESFPLTVTSAQKNPTAFYLCASSRGLTNTEAFFGQGTRLTVV.

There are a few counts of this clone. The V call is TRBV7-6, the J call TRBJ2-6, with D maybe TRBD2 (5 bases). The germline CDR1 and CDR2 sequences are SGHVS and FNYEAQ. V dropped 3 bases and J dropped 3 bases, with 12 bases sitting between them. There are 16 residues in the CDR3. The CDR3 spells CASSFGVQNGANVLTF. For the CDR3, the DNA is TGTGCCAGCAGCTTCGGGGTGCAGAATGGGGCCAACGTCCTGACTTTC.

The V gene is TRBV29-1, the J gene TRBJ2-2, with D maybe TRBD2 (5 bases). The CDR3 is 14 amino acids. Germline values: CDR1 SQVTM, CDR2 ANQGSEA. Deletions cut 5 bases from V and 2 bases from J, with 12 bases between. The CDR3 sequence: CSVSGGQNTGELFF. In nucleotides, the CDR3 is TGCAGCGTTTCGGGCGGGCAAAACACCGGGGAGCTGTTTTTT.

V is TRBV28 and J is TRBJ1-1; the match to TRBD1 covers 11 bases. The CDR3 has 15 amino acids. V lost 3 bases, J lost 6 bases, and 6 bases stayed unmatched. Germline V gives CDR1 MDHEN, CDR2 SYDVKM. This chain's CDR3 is CASSFGTGGQAEAFF. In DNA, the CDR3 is TGTGCCAGCAGTTTCGGGACAGGGGGACAGGCTGAAGCTTTCTTT.

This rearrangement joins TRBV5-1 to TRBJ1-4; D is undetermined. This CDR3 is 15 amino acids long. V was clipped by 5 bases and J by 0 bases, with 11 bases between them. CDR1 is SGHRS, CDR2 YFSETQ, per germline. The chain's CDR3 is CASSRAKPTNEKLFF. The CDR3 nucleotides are TGCGCCAGCAGTCGCGCCAAGCCAACTAATGAAAAACTGTTTTTT.

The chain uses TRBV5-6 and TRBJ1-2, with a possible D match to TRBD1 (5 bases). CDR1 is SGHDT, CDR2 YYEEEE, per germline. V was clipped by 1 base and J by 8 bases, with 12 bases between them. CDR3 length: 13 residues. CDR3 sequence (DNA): TGTGCCAGCAGCTTGAGATCAGGGTCGGGCTACACCTTC. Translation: CASSLRSGSGYTF.

In DNA, the CDR3 is TGTGCCAGTAGTATGAGGGATTACTCTGGGGCCAACGTCCTGACTTTC. Translation gives CASSMRDYSGANVLTF. The gene calls are TRBV19 and TRBJ2-6; D possibly corresponds to TRBD2 (5 bases). The V and J ends lost 3 bases and 0 bases respectively, with 9 bases between them. This CDR3 is built from 16 residues. Germline CDR1 and CDR2: LNHDA and SQIVND (reference sequence).

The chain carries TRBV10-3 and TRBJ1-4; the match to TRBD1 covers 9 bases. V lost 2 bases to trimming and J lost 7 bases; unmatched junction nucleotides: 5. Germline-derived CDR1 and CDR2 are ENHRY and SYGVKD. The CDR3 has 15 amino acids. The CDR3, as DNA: TGTGCCATCAGTGAGGGGGGACAGGGAGGTGAAAAACTGTTTTTT. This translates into CAISEGGQGGEKLFF.

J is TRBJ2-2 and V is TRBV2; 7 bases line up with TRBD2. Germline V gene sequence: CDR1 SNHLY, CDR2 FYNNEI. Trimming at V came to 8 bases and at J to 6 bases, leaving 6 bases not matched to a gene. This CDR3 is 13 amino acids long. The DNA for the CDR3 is TGTGCCAGCTTATCTACTAGCGCCGGGGAGCTGTTTTTT. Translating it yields CASLSTSAGELFF.

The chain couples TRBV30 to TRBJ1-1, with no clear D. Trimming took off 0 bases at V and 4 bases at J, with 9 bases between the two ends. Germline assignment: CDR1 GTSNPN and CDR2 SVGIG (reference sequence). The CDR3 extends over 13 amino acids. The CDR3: CAWSVQMSTEAFF. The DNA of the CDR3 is TGTGCCTGGAGTGTACAGATGAGCACTGAAGCTTTCTTT.

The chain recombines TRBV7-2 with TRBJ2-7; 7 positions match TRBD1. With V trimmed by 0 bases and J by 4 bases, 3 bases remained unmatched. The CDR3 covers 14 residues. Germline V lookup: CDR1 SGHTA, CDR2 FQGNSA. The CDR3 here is CASSLAWTGYEQYV. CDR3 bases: TGTGCCAGCAGCTTAGCCTGGACAGGATACGAGCAGTACGTC.

The CDR3 here is CASTITSGGAGELFF. The CDR3 DNA sequence: TGTGCCAGTACGATAACTAGCGGGGGCGCCGGGGAGCTGTTTTTT. The J gene is TRBJ2-2, the V gene TRBV19, with 11 positions matching TRBD2. Germline V gene sequence: CDR1 LNHDA, CDR2 SQIVND (reference sequence). Trimming removed 7 bases from V and 6 bases from J; junction bases left unmatched: 7. This CDR3 has 15 residues.

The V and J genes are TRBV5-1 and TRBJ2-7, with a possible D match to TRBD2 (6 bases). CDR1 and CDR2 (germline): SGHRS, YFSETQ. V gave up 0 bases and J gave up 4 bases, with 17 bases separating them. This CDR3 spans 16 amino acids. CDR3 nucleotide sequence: TGCGCCAGCAGCTTGGGGAGACAAGCGGAGGGGTACGAGCAGTACGTC. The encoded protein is CASSLGRQAEGYEQYV.

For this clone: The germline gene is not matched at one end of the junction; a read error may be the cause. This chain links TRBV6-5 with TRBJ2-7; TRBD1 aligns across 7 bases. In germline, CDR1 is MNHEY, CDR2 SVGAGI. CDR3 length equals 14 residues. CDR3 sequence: CAGSRDSVSYEQYF. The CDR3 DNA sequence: TGTGCCGGCAGCAGGGACAGCGTCTCCTACGAGCAGTACTTC.

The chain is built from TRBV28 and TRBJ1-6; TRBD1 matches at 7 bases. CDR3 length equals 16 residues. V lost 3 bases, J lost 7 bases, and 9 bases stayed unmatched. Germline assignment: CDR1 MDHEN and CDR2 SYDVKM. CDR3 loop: CASSFPPGTVNSPLHF. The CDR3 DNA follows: TGTGCCAGCAGTTTCCCCCCCGGGACAGTGAATTCACCCCTCCACTTT.

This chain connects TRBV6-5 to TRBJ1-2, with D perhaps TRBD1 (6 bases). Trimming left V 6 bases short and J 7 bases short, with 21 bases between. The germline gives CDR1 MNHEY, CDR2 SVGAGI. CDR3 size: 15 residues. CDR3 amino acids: CASRDFSRGGGGYTF. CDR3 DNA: TGTGCCAGCAGAGATTTTTCCAGGGGCGGAGGTGGCTACACCTTC.

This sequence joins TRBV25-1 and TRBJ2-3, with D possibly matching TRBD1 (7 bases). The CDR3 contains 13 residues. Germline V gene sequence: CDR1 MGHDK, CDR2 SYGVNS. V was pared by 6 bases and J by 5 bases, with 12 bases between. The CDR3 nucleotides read TGTGCCAGCAGGGAGGGGGCGCGAGATACGCAGTATTTT. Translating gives CASREGARDTQYF.

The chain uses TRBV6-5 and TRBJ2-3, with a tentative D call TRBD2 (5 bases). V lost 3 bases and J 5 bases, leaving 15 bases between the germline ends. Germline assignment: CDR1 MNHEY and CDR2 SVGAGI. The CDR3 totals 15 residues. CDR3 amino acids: CASSYSAPGVDTQYF. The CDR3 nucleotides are TGTGCCAGCAGTTATTCCGCCCCCGGGGTAGATACGCAGTATTTT.